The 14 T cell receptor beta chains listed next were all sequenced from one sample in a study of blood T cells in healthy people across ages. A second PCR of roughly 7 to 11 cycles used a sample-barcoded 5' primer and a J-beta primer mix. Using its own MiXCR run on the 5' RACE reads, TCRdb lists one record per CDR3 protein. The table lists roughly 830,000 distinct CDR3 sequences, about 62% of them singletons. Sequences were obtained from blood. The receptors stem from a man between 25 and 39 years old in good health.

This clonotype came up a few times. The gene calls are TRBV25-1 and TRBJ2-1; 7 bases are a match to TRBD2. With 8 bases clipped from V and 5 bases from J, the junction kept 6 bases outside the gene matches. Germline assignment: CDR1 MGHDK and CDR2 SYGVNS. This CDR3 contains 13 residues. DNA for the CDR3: TGTGCCAGCGGCACTAGCGTAGACAATGAGCAGTTCTTC. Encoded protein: CASGTSVDNEQFF.

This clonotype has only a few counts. The CDR3 loop reads CAISVSTDTQYF. The CDR3 bases are TGTGCCATCAGTGTTAGCACAGATACGCAGTATTTT. The rearrangement joins TRBV10-3 to TRBJ2-3; unclear D gene. The ends were cut back, 4 bases at V and 0 bases at J, with 2 bases in the middle. Germline assignment: CDR1 ENHRY and CDR2 SYGVKD. The CDR3 runs to 12 residues.

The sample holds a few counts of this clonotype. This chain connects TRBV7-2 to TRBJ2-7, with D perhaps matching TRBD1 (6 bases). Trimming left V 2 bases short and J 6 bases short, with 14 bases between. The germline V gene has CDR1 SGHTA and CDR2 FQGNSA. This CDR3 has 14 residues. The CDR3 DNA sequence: TGTGCCAGCAGCTTAAACGGCGGACAGCGCGAGCAGTACTTC. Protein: CASSLNGGQREQYF.

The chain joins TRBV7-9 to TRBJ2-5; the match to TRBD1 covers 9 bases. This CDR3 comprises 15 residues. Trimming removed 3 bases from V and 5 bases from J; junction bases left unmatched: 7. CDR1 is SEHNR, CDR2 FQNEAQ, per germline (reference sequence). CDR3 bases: TGTGCCAGCAGCTTGGGACAGGGAACATTGGAGACCCAGTACTTC. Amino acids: CASSLGQGTLETQYF.

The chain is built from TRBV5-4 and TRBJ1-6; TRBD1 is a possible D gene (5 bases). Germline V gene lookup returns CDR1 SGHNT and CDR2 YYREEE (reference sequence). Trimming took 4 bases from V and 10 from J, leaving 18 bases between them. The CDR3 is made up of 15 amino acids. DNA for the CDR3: TGTGCCAGCAGCCCCCAGGGTGTAACAAGATCACCCCTCCACTTT. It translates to CASSPQGVTRSPLHF.

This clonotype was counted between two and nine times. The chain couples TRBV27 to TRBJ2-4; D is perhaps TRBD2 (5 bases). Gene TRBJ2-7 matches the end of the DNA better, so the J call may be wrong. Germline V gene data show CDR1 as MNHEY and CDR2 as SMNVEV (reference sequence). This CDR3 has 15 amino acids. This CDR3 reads CASSLITGIGYEQYF. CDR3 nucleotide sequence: TGTGCCAGCAGCCTCATAACGGGGATCGGGTACGAGCAGTACTTC.

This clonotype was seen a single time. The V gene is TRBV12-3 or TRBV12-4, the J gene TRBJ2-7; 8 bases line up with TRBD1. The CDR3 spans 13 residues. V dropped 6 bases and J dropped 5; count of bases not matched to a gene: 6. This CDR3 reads CASRMQGAHEQYF. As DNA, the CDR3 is TGTGCCAGCAGGATGCAGGGGGCCCACGAGCAGTACTTC.

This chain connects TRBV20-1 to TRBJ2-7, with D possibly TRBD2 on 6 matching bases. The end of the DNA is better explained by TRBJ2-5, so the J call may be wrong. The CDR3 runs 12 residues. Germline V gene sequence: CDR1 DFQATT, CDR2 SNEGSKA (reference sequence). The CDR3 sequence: CSALLGGETQYF. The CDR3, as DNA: TGCAGTGCCCTACTTGGAGGGGAGACCCAGTACTTC.

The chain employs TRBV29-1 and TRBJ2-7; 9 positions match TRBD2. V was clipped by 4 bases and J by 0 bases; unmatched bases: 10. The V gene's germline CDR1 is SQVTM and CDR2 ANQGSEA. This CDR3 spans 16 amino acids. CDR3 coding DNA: TGCAGCGTTGGGTCCAGCGGGGGGCTCAGCTCCTACGAGCAGTACTTC. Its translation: CSVGSSGGLSSYEQYF.

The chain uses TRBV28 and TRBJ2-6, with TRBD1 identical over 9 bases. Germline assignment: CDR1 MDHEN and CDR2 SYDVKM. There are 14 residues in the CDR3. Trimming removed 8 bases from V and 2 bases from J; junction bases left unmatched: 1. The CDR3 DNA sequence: TGTGCCAGCCGGACAGGGGCTGGGGCCAACGTCCTGACTTTC. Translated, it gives CASRTGAGANVLTF. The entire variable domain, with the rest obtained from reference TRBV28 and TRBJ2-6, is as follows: DVKVTQSSRYLVKRTGEKVFLECVQDMDHENMFWYRQDPGLGLRLIYFSYDVKMKEKGDIPEGYSVSREKKERFSLILESASTNQTSMYLCASRTGAGANVLTFGAGSRLTVL.

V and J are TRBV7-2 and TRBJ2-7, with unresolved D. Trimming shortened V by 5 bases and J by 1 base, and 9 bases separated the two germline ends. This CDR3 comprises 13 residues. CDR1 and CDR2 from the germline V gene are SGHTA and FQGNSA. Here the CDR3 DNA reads TGTGCCAGCAGCGTTTCGCAGTCCTACGAGCAGTACTTC. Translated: CASSVSQSYEQYF.

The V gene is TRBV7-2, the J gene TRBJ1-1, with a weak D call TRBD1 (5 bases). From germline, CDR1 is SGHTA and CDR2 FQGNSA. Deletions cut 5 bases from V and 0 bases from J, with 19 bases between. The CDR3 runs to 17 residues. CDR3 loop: CASSLHPVGVVNTEAFF. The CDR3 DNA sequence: TGTGCCAGCAGCCTACATCCCGTAGGGGTGGTGAACACTGAAGCTTTCTTT.

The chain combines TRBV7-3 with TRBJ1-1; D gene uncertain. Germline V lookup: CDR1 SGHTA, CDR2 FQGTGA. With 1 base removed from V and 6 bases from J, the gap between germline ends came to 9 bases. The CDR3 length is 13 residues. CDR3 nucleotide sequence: TGTGCCAGCAGCTTAAGTGCGACGGCTGAAGCTTTCTTT. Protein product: CASSLSATAEAFF.

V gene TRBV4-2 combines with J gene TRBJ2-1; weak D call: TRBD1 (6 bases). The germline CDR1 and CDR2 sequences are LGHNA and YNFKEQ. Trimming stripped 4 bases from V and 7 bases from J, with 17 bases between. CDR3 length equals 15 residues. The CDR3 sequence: CASSPTGKASNEQFF. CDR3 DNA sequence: TGTGCCAGCAGCCCTACAGGGAAGGCCTCGAATGAGCAGTTCTTC.